The rows below give T cell receptor beta chains drawn from one sample of a study of T cell responses to AZD1222 COVID-19 vaccine. Clones were sequenced by immunoSEQ multiplex PCR, and TCRdb holds only the in-frame ones, with some missing. The repertoire table contains about 140,000 clones. Sequenced: peripheral blood. The receptors were sampled from an adult in good health. Each CDR3 is given without its conserved first and last residue.

CDR3 length | V gene | CDR3 protein
13 | TRBV6-5 | ASSYSRQGYSPLH
9 | TRBV24-1 | ATSEGYGYT
13 | TRBV28 | ASSLTGYGNQPQH
13 | TRBV5-6 | ASSLVGRVDYGYT
11 | TRBV6-1 | ASSEVGNYGYT
12 | TRBV6-5 | ASSGTGPLYGYT
15 | TRBV7-8 | ASSTTSQRYSNQPQH
13 | TRBV4-2 | ASSQGGTGSDEQF
11 | TRBV12-3/TRBV12-4 | ASSSGEGTEAF
13 | TRBV4-3 | ASSQTGTANSPLH
13 | TRBV7-8 | ASSLAPGIPHEQY
13 | TRBV6-5 | ASSLGQGDTGELF
12 | TRBV10-3 | AIRGAAAAGELF
14 | TRBV6-1 | ASSEGQGPSGNTIY
14 | TRBV19 | ASSIAVAGITDTQY
11 | TRBV3-1/TRBV3-2 | ASSQGSNSPLH
13 | TRBV4-1 | ASSQLTGASYEQY
11 | TRBV10-3 | AIRPTGDQPQH
12 | TRBV4-1 | ASSQVSGVQPQH
13 | TRBV3-1/TRBV3-2 | ASSQGSYSGNTIY
14 | TRBV18 | ASSPRSGGFIGELF
12 | TRBV5-6 | ASSLSGVETEAF
13 | TRBV5-1 | ASSLGGGDNTEAF
12 | TRBV6-5 | ASSYSTLITEAF
17 | TRBV9 | ASSVGVVAGVSSYNEQF
13 | TRBV29-1 | SVALVGGPTDTQY
11 | TRBV18 | ASSPGRNTEAF
11 | TRBV5-6 | ASSRQVWNEQF
14 | TRBV7-9 | ASSLLAGGGADTQY
12 | TRBV7-9 | ASNRRDRDSPLH
11 | TRBV12-3/TRBV12-4 | ASSSQGRSALH
14 | TRBV24-1 | ATSDLRRQGKRGYT
13 | TRBV15 | ATSRSGDMAQPQH
11 | TRBV9 | ASSATVYTEAF
12 | TRBV27 | ASSKEGLGYGYT
11 | TRBV5-5 | ATATGYHYEQY
12 | TRBV6-6 | ASSPRAENQPQH
13 | TRBV4-1 | ASSQWGANTGELF
12 | TRBV15 | ATSRDLTGSGYT
13 | TRBV11-2 | ASSSEGQGAIEAF
11 | TRBV19 | ASSPLAKNIQY
11 | TRBV2 | ASRLGENTEAF
9 | TRBV4-1 | ASSQDYEQY